A single sample is the source of the 10 T cell receptor beta chains below, sequenced in a study of monozygotic twins with inflammatory bowel disease. TCRdb reanalyzed the 5' RACE reads, giving one entry per CDR3 protein sequence and no DNA. The sample's table shows 330,000 or so distinct CDR3 sequences. Input material: blood. The receptors here all came from a human donor with ulcerative colitis or Crohn's disease, or a healthy co-twin of an affected twin (not recorded which).

The chain employs TRBV7-9 and TRBJ2-7. The CDR3 runs to 14 residues. CDR1 is SEHNR and CDR2 is FQNEAQ in the germline V gene (reference sequence). The CDR3 is CASSSTDSSYEQYF.

This rearrangement joins TRBV10-3 to TRBJ2-1; the D call from TCRdb, TRBD1, cannot be confirmed without DNA. Germline V gives CDR1 ENHRY, CDR2 SYGVKD. The CDR3 is 13 residues long. The CDR3 loop is CAIAGQGDNEQFF.

The chain is built from TRBV20-1 and TRBJ2-1; the D call from TCRdb, TRBD1, cannot be confirmed without DNA. CDR1 is DFQATT and CDR2 is SNEGSKA in the germline V gene (reference sequence). The CDR3 length is 15 residues. CDR3 sequence reads: CSAINSRGAYNEQFF.

The rearrangement links TRBV20-1 to TRBJ1-1; TCRdb designates TRBD1, a call that cannot be tested without DNA. Looked up from germline, CDR1 is DFQATT and CDR2 is SNEGSKA (reference sequence). The CDR3 is 14 residues long. CDR3: CSARKTQGGTEAFF.

The gene calls are TRBV5-1 and TRBJ2-1. CDR1 is SGHRS, CDR2 YFSETQ, per germline. The CDR3 extends over 12 amino acids. The CDR3: CASSLLSGEQFF.

This sequence joins TRBV5-1 and TRBJ1-1; absent DNA, TCRdb's TRBD1 call cannot be checked. The CDR3 extends over 15 amino acids. Germline V CDR1 and CDR2: SGHRS, YFSETQ. CDR3 loop: CASSLVGGLNTEAFF.

The chain carries TRBV2 and TRBJ2-2; with no DNA, the TCRdb D assignment of TRBD2 cannot be verified. The CDR3 spans 14 residues. Germline V gene sequence: CDR1 SNHLY, CDR2 FYNNEI. The CDR3 loop is CASKRDLDTGELFF.

The chain employs TRBV4-3 and TRBJ2-1; TCRdb proposes TRBD2, but this gene call is untestable without DNA. The length of the CDR3 is 15 residues. Germline CDR1 LGHNA, CDR2 YSLEER. The chain's CDR3 is CASSQDGVAGDEQFF.

The chain is built from TRBV25-1 and TRBJ1-1; absent DNA, TCRdb's TRBD1 call cannot be checked. The CDR3 has 15 residues. From germline, CDR1 is MGHDK and CDR2 SYGVNS. CDR3 loop: CASSEGHWTDLEAFF.

The chain combines TRBV28 with TRBJ2-7; TCRdb proposes TRBD2, but this gene call is untestable without DNA. CDR3 length: 15 amino acids. CDR1 and CDR2 (germline): MDHEN, SYDVKM. The CDR3: CASSPSGPMTYEQYF.